One sample yielded the 10 T cell receptor beta chains listed below, sequenced in a study of human T cells and chemical hapten exposure. This sample's time point: patch test 3, about 24 weeks after DPC sensitization. Specified treatment: therapeutic diphenylcyclopropenone sensitization with weekly scalp DPC. A single record per CDR3 protein comes from TCRdb applying MiXCR to the RACE reads. The sample consists of about 71,000 distinct CDR3 sequences, 11% of them appearing once. Sequencing used whole blood, obtained in connection with sensitization to the hapten diphenylcyclopropenone (DPC). Receptors were obtained from a woman between 50 and 59 years old with alopecia areata. Some clones in this sample may be carry-over from other donors' samples.

This clonotype was seen many times. This chain connects TRBV20-1 to TRBJ1-2, with D maybe TRBD1 (5 bases). Germline V gene lookup returns CDR1 DFQATT and CDR2 SNEGSKA (reference sequence). This CDR3 spans 12 amino acids. V lost 4 bases and J 2 bases, leaving 8 bases between the germline ends. For the CDR3, the DNA is TGCAGTGCTAAGCCAGGGAACTATGGCTACACCTTC. Amino acids: CSAKPGNYGYTF.

The chain is built from TRBV5-5 and TRBJ2-2, with D uncertain. Germline lookup yields CDR1 SGHKS and CDR2 YYEKEE (reference sequence). This CDR3 has 15 amino acids. Trimming shortened V by 0 bases and J by 0 bases, and 6 bases separated the two germline ends. CDR3 sequence (DNA): TGTGCCAGCAGCTTGGAGTCGCCGAACACCGGGGAGCTGTTTTTT. It codes for CASSLESPNTGELFF. Supplemented by reference TRBV5-5 and TRBJ2-2, the full variable domain reads DAGVTQSPTHLIKTRGQQVTLRCSPISGHKSVSWYQQVLGQGPQFIFQYYEKEERGRGNFPDRFSARQFPNYSSELNVNALLLGDSALYLCASSLESPNTGELFFGEGSRLTVL.

This clonotype came up many times. This rearrangement joins TRBV2 to TRBJ2-3, with TRBD2 matching over 14 bases. The V gene end was trimmed by 6 bases and the J gene end by 8 bases; junction bases not matched to a gene: 7. Germline assignment: CDR1 SNHLY and CDR2 FYNNEI. The CDR3 totals 15 residues. CDR3 nucleotide sequence: TGTGCCAGCAGGGGACTAGCGGGAGTGCTAGGTACGCAGTATTTT. Protein: CASRGLAGVLGTQYF.

This clonotype was counted many times. The chain carries TRBV20-1 and TRBJ2-7, with D hard to call. The V end lost 5 bases, the J end lost 3 bases, and 8 bases lay between the germline ends. The germline V gene encodes CDR1 DFQATT and CDR2 SNEGSKA (reference sequence). The CDR3 consists of 11 residues. This chain's CDR3 is CSAQRGYEQYF. The DNA for the CDR3 is TGCAGTGCTCAGAGAGGCTACGAGCAGTACTTC.

The J gene is TRBJ1-2, the V gene TRBV21-1; the table's D call, TRBD1, has no DNA check behind it. TRBV21-1 counts as a pseudogene. The CDR3 has 13 amino acids. The CDR3 loop reads CASSKALSFDYTF. DNA of the CDR3: TGTGCCAGCAGCAAAGCTCTGTCGTTCGACTACACCTTC.

This clonotype was seen only a few times. The rearrangement uses TRBV29-1 and TRBJ2-1, with D perhaps matching TRBD2 (6 bases). From germline, CDR1 is SQVTM and CDR2 ANQGSEA. CDR3 size: 13 residues. Trimming took 8 bases from V and 8 from J, leaving 19 bases between them. The DNA of the CDR3 is TGCAGCATCCGGGAGATAATCCCGGATGAGCAGTTCTTC. Translation gives CSIREIIPDEQFF.

There are a few counts of this clonotype. Since the CDR3 does not end with the conserved phenylalanine or tryptophan, this likely comes from a read error. The DNA is omitted, as the CDR3 cannot be located on it reliably, and the CDR3 follows TCRdb's listing. The chain uses TRBV28 and TRBJ2-7; the tabulated D call, TRBD1, remains unverified against the DNA. Germline assignment: CDR1 MDHEN and CDR2 SYDVKM. The CDR3 length equals 8 residues, ends included. CDR3 protein: CASSFNRG.

As to this clonotype: This clone may be a read error of a much larger clone one base away. V usage is TRBV9 and J usage is TRBJ2-3; tentatively, D is TRBD1 (7 bases). The V gene's germline CDR1 is SGDLS and CDR2 YYNGEE. Trimming left V 4 bases short and J 3 bases short, with 15 bases between. The CDR3 contains 15 residues. CDR3 loop: CASSLETGRTDTQYF. The DNA of the CDR3 is TGTGCCAGCAGCCTAGAGACAGGGAGGACAGATACGCAGTATTTT.

This clonotype was found a few times. The chain couples TRBV7-2 to TRBJ2-5; TRBD1 is a possible D gene (6 bases). V was clipped by 3 bases and J by 5 bases, with 10 bases between them. The CDR3 runs to 13 residues. Germline V gene data show CDR1 as SGHTA and CDR2 as FQGNSA. The CDR3 spells CASSFTGHETQYF. The CDR3 bases are TGTGCCAGCAGCTTCACGGGACACGAGACCCAGTACTTC.

The V call is TRBV11-2, the J call TRBJ2-1; D unresolved. CDR3 size: 13 residues. From germline, CDR1 is SGHAT and CDR2 FQNNGV. Trimming took 0 bases from V and 6 from J, leaving 6 bases between them. This CDR3 is CASSLEAFNEQFF. The CDR3 nucleotides are TGTGCCAGCAGCTTAGAAGCTTTCAATGAGCAGTTCTTC.